Sequencing of this T cell receptor beta chain was carried out in a study of OX40 agonist ivuxolimab in advanced cancers. Assay: immunoSEQ multiplex PCR; the TCRdb copy retains only in-frame clones and omits some. Here the sample spans approximately 40,000 clones, 70% to 90% being singletons. V was shortened by 0 bases and J by 6 bases, with 14 bases between the two germline ends. Per the germline V gene, CDR1 is MNHEY and CDR2 is SVGAGI. CDR3 length: 15 amino acids. The receptor was derived from an adult with an advanced solid tumor such as melanoma, head and neck, liver or kidney cancer. The sample in question was CD4+ or CD8+ T cells sorted from blood, obtained in a trial of the OX40 agonist ivuxolimab. This chain connects TRBV6-5 to TRBJ1-1; the D gene is possibly TRBD1 (5 bases). CDR3 nucleotides: TGTGCCAGCAGTTACTCGGGGGGTTTGGTCGCTGAAGCTTTCTTT. It translates to CASSYSGGLVAEAFF.